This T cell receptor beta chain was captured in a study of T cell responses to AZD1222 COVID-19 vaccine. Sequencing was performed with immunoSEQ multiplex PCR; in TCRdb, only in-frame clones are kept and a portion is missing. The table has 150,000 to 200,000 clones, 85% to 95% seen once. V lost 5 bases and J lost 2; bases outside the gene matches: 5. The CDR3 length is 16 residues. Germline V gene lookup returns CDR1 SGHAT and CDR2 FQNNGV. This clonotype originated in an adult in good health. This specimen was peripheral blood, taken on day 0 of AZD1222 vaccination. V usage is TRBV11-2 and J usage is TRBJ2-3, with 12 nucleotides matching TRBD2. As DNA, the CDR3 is TGTGCCAGCAGCGGCACTAGCGGGGGGCCCACAGATACGCAGTATTTT. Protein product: CASSGTSGGPTDTQYF.